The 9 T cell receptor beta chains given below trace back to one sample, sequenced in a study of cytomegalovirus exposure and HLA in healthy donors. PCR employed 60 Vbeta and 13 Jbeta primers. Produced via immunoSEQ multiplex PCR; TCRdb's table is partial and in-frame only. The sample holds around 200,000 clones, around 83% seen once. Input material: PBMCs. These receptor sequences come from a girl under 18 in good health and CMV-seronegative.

The chain's CDR3 is CASSWGPLQPQHF. The CDR3 DNA reads as TGTGCCAGCAGCTGGGGCCCCTTACAGCCCCAGCATTTT. This chain links TRBV7-9 with TRBJ1-5, with D perhaps TRBD1 (5 bases). Trimming removed 4 bases at V and 7 bases at J, with 11 bases between. The germline V gene encodes CDR1 SEHNR and CDR2 FQNEAQ (reference sequence). CDR3 length: 13 amino acids.

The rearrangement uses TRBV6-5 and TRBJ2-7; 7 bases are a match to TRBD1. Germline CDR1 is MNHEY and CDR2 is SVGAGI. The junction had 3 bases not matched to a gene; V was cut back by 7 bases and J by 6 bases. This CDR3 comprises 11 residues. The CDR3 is CASNRGSEQYF. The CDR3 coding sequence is TGTGCCAGCAACAGGGGCTCCGAGCAGTACTTC.

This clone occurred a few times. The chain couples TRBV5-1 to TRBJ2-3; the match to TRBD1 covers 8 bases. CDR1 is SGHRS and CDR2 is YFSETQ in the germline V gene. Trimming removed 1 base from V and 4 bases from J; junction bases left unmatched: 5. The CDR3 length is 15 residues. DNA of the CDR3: TGCGCCAGCAGCTTGAGGGGACAGGTTGCAGATACGCAGTATTTT. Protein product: CASSLRGQVADTQYF.

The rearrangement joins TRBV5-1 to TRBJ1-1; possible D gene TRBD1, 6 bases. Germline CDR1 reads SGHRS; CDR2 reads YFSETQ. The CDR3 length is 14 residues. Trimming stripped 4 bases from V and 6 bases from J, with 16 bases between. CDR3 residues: CASSPGDGTSEAFF. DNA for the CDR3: TGCGCCAGCAGCCCAGGGGATGGCACTTCTGAAGCTTTCTTT.

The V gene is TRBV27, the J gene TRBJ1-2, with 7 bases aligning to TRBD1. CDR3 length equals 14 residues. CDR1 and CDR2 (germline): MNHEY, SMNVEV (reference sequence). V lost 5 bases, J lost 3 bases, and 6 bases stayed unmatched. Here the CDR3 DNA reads TGTGCCAGCAGTACCCTACAGGGGTACTATGGCTACACCTTC. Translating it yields CASSTLQGYYGYTF.

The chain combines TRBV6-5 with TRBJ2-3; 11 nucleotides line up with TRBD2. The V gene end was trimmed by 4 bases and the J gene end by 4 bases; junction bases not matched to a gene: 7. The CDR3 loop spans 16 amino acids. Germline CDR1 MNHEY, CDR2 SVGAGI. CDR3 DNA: TGTGCCAGCAGTTTCCGTAGCGGGGGGGCCTCAGATACGCAGTATTTT. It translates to CASSFRSGGASDTQYF.

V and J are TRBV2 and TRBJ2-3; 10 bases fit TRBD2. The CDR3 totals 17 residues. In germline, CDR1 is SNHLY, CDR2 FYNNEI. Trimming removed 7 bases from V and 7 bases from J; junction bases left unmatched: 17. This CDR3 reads CASIPLGGLANRHTQYF. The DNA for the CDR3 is TGTGCCAGCATACCCTTGGGGGGACTAGCGAATCGACATACGCAGTATTTT.

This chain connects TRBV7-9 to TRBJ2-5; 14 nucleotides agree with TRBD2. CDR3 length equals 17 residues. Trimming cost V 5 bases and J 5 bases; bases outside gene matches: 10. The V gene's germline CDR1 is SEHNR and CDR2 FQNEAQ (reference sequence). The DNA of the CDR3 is TGTGCCAGCAGCCCAAGGACTAGCGGGGGGTATGATGAGACCCAGTACTTC. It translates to CASSPRTSGGYDETQYF.

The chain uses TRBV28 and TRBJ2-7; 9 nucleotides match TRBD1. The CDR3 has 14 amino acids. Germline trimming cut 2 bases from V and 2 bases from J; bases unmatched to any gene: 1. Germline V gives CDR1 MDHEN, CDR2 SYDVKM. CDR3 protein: CASSLGDRAYEQYF. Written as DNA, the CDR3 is TGTGCCAGCAGTTTAGGGGACAGGGCCTACGAGCAGTACTTC. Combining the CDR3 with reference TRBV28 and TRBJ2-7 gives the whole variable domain DVKVTQSSRYLVKRTGEKVFLECVQDMDHENMFWYRQDPGLGLRLIYFSYDVKMKEKGDIPEGYSVSREKKERFSLILESASTNQTSMYLCASSLGDRAYEQYFGPGTRLTVT.